This TCR beta chain came from a study of blood T cell repertoires in COVID-19. Study-level information: The analysed material was cDNA or gDNA that came from T cells, B-cell-depleted T cells, or PBMCs.

The participants were between roughly 18 and 100 years old and came from fewer than 25 US areas. Participants were placed into cohorts based on the clinical history they reported. There are a few counts of this clone. TCRdb's copy holds only in-frame clones and misses some; the assay was immunoSEQ multiplex PCR. This sample has around 300,000 clones, with nearly 90% found just once. The CDR3 runs to 15 residues. Trimming stripped 1 base from V and 4 bases from J, with 13 bases between. Germline CDR1 is SGHNT and CDR2 is YYREEE (reference sequence). Sequencing used PBMCs or T cells enriched from blood (not recorded which). This receptor was identified in a woman aged 25-40 years who had recovered from COVID-19. The genes are TRBV5-4 and TRBJ2-3; possibly TRBD2 for D (5 bases). Here the CDR3 reads CASSLPGNLADTQYF. In DNA, the CDR3 is TGTGCCAGCAGCTTGCCGGGGAATCTGGCAGATACGCAGTATTTT. Full variable domain (rest looked up from reference TRBV5-4 and TRBJ2-3): ETGVTQSPTHLIKTRGQQVTLRCSSQSGHNTVSWYQQALGQGPQFIFQYYREEENGRGNFPPRFSGLQFPNYSSELNVNALELDDSALYLCASSLPGNLADTQYFGPGTRLTVL.